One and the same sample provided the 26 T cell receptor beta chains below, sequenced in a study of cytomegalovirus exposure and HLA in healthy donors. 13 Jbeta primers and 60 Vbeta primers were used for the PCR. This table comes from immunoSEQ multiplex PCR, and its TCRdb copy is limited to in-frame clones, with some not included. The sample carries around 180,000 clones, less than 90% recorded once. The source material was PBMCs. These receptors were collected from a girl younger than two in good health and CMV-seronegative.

Here the CDR3 DNA reads TGCAGTGCTCTGGGAGGGGATACGCAGTATTTT. Translation: CSALGGDTQYF. The chain has TRBV20-1 and TRBJ2-3; 7 positions match TRBD2. The CDR3 consists of 11 residues. V trimming: 5 bases; J trimming: 6 bases; junction bases outside the gene matches: 2. Germline V gene data show CDR1 as DFQATT and CDR2 as SNEGSKA (reference sequence).

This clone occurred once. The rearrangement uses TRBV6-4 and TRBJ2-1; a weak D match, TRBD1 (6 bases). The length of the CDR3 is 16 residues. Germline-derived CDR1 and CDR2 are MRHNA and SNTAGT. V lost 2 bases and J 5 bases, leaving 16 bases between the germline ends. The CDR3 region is CASSDPGGREHNEQFF. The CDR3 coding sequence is TGTGCCAGCAGTGACCCTGGGGGCAGAGAACACAATGAGCAGTTCTTC.

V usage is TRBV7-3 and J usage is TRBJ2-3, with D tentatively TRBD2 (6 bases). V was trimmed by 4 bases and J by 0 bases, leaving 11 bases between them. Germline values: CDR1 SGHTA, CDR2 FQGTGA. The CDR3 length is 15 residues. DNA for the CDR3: TGTGCCAGCAGCTCTTCGGGACTCAGCACAGATACGCAGTATTTT. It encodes CASSSSGLSTDTQYF.

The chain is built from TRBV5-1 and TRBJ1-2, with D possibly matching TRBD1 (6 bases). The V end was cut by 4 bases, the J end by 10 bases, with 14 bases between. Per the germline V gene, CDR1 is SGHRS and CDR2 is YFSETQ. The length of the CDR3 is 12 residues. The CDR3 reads CASSPQGDVYTF. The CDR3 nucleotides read TGCGCCAGCAGCCCACAGGGTGATGTCTACACCTTC.

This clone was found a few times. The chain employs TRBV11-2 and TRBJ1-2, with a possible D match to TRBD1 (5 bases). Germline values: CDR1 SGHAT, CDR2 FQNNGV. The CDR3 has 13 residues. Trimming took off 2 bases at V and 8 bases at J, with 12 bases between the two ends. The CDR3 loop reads CASSLNSGLGYTF. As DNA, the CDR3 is TGTGCCAGCAGCTTAAATTCAGGGCTCGGCTACACCTTC.

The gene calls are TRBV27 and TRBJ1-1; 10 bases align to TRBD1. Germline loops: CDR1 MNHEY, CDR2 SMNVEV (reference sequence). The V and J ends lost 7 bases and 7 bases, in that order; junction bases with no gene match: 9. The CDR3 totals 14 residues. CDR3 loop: CASKPGQGSYEAFF. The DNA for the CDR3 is TGTGCCAGCAAACCGGGACAGGGGAGTTATGAAGCTTTCTTT.

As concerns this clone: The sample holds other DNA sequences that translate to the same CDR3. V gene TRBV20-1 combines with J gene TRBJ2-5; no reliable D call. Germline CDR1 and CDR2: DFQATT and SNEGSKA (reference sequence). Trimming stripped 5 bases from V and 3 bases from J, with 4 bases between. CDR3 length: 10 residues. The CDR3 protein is CSASKETQYF. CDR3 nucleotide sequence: TGCAGTGCTTCAAAAGAGACCCAGTACTTC.

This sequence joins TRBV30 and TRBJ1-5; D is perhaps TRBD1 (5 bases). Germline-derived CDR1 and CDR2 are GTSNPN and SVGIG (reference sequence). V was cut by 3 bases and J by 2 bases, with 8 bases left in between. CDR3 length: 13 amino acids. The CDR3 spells CAWSMGRNQPQHF. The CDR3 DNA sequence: TGTGCCTGGAGCATGGGGCGCAATCAGCCCCAGCATTTT.

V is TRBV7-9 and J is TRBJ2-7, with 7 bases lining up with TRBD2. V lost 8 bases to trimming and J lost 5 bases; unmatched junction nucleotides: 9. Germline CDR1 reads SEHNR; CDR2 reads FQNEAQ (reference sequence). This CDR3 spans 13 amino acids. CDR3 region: CASQPRGRNEQYF. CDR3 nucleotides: TGTGCCAGCCAACCTCGCGGGAGAAACGAGCAGTACTTC.

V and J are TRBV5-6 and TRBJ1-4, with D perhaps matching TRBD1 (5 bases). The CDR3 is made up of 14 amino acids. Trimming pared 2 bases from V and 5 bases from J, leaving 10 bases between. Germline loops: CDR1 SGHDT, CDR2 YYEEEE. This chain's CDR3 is CASSLLDSNEKLFF. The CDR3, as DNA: TGTGCCAGCAGCTTACTCGACAGCAATGAAAAACTGTTTTTT.

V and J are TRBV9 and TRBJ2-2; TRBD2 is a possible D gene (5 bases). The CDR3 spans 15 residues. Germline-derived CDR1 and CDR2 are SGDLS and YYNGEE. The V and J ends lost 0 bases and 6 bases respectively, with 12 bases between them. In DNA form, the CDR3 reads TGTGCCAGCAGCGTAGGACCCAGGAGGCCCGGGGAGCTGTTTTTT. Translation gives CASSVGPRRPGELFF.

The chain's CDR3 is CASSEGAAWRGTDTQYF. The CDR3 DNA is TGTGCCAGCAGTGAGGGTGCGGCGTGGCGGGGCACAGATACGCAGTATTTT. The chain joins TRBV6-1 to TRBJ2-3; possible D gene TRBD2, 5 bases. The germline V gene encodes CDR1 MNHNS and CDR2 SASEGT. The CDR3 is 17 residues long. V lost 3 bases and J lost 1, with 17 bases in between.

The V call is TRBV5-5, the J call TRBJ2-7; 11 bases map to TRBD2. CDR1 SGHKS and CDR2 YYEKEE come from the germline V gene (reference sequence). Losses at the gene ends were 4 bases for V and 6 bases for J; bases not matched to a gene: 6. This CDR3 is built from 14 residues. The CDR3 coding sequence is TGTGCCAGCAGCGTCACTAGCGGGAGTGGCGAGCAGTACTTC. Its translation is CASSVTSGSGEQYF.

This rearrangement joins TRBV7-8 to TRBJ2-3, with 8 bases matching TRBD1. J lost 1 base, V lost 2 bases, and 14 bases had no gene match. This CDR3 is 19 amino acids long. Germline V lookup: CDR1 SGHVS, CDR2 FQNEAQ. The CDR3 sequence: CASSLPRQGPDTRTDTQYF. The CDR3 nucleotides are TGTGCCAGCAGCTTACCTAGACAGGGGCCAGACACCCGCACAGATACGCAGTATTTT.

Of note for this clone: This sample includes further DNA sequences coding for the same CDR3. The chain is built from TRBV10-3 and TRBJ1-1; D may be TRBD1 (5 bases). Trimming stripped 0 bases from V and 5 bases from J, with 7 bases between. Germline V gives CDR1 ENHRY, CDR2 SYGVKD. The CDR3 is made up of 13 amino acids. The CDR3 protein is CAISESRGTEAFF. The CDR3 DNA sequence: TGTGCCATCAGTGAGTCTCGGGGGACTGAAGCTTTCTTT.

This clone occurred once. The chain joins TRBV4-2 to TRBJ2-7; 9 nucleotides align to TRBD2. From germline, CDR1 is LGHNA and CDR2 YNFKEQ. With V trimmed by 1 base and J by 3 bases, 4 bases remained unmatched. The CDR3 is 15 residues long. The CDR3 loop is CASSQALRGGYEQYF. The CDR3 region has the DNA TGTGCCAGCAGCCAAGCCCTGCGGGGGGGCTACGAGCAGTACTTC.

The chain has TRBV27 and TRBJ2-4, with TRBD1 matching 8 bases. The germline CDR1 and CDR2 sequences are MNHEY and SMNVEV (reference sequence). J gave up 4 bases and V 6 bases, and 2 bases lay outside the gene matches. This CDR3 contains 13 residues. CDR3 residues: CASSRTGKNIQYF. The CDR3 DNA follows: TGTGCCAGCAGCCGGACAGGGAAAAACATTCAGTACTTC.

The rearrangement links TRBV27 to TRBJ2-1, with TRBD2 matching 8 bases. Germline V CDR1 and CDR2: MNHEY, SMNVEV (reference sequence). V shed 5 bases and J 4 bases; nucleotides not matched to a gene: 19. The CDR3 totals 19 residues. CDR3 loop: CASSPRSSGRYVFYNEQFF. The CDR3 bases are TGTGCCAGCAGTCCTCGGTCTAGCGGGCGGTACGTGTTTTACAATGAGCAGTTCTTC.

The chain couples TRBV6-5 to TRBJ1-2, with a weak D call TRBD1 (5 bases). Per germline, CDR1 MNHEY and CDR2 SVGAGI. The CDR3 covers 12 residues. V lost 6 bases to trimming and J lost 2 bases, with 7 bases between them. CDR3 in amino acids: CASRQGNYGYTF. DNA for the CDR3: TGTGCCAGCAGGCAGGGAAACTATGGCTACACCTTC.

CDR3 amino acids: CASRLPLGHPQETQYF. In nucleotides, the CDR3 is TGTGCCAGTCGATTACCTCTGGGACATCCCCAAGAGACCCAGTACTTC. This sequence joins TRBV28 and TRBJ2-5; a possible D gene is TRBD1 (6 bases). The CDR3 covers 16 residues. The V gene lost 9 bases and the J gene lost 1 base, with 21 bases spanning the gap. Germline V gives CDR1 MDHEN, CDR2 SYDVKM. The variable domain in full, with the rest retrieved from reference TRBV28 and TRBJ2-5, is DVKVTQSSRYLVKRTGEKVFLECVQDMDHENMFWYRQDPGLGLRLIYFSYDVKMKEKGDIPEGYSVSREKKERFSLILESASTNQTSMYLCASRLPLGHPQETQYFGPGTRLLVL.

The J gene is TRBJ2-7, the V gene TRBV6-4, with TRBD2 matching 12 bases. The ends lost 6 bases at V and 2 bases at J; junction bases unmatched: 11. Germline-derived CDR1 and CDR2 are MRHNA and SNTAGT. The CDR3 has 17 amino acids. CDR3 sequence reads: CASRWTSGDFLTYEQYF. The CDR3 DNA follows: TGTGCCAGCAGATGGACTAGCGGGGACTTTCTAACCTACGAGCAGTACTTC.

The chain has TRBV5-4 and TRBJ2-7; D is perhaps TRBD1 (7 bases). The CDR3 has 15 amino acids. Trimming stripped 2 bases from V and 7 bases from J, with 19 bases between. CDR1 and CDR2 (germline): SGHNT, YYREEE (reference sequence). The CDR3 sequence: CASSFQGQQGREQYF. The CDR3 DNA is TGTGCCAGCAGCTTCCAGGGACAGCAGGGGAGGGAGCAGTACTTC.

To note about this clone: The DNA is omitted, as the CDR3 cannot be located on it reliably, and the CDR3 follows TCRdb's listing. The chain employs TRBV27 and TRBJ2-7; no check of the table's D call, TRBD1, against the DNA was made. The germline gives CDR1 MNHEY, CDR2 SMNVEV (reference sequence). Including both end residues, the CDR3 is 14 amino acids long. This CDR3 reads CASSSSDRTYEQYF.

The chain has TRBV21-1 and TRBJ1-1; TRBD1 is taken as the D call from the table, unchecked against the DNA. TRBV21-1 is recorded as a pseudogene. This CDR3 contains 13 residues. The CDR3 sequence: CASTPGQSPEAFF. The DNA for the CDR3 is TGTGCCAGCACCCCGGGACAGTCGCCTGAAGCTTTCTTT.

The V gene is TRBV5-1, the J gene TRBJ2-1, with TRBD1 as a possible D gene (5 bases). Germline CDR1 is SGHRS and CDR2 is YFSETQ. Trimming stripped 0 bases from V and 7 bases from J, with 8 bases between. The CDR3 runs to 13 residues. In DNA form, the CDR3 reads TGCGCCAGCAGCTTGGCAGGGCCAAATGAGCAGTTCTTC. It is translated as CASSLAGPNEQFF.

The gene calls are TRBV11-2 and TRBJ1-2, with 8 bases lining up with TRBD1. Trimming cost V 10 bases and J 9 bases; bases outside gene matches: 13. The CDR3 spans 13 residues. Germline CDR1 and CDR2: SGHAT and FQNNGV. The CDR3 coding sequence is TGTGCCAAAAGGGCAGGGGGCTACAGTAGCTACACCTTC. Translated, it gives CAKRAGGYSSYTF.